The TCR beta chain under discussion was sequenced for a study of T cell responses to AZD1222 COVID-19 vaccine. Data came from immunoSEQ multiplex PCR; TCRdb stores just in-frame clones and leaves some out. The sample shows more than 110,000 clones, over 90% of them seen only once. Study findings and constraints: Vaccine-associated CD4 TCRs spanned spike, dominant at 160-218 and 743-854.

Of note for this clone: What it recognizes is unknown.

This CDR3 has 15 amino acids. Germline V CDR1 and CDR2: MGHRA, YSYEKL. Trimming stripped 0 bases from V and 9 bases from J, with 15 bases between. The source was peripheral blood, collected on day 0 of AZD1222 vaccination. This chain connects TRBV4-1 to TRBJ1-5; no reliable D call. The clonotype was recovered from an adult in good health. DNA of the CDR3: TGCGCCAGCAGCCAAGATCGGACGGGCGATTGGCCCCAGCATTTT. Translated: CASSQDRTGDWPQHF.